Listed below are T cell receptor beta chains from one sample, sequenced in a study of Ad26.COV2.S vaccination and SARS-CoV-2 variants. Produced via immunoSEQ multiplex PCR; TCRdb's table is partial and in-frame only. The sample records 350,000 to 450,000 clones, 83% being singletons. Here the sequenced sample was peripheral blood, taken in a trial of Ad26.COV2.S vaccine versus placebo. The source of these receptors is a person aged 18-60 years who received the Ad26.COV2.S COVID-19 vaccine or a placebo. CDR3s include the opening cysteine and the closing phenylalanine or tryptophan. D genes are given only for firm matches. Size is stated for part of the rows, as once, few or many counts, or as a class when the clone is expanded.

d_gene: NA; v_gene: TRBV7-3; j_gene: TRBJ2-3; abundance: few; CDR3aa: CASSLSSWGDTQYF; CDR3nt: TGTGCCAGCAGCCTATCTTCTTGGGGTGATACGCAGTATTTT
d_gene: TRBD2; v_gene: TRBV7-2; j_gene: TRBJ2-5; abundance: NA; CDR3aa: CASSLGLAGLGETQYF; CDR3nt: TGTGCCAGCAGCTTAGGACTAGCGGGGCTAGGAGAGACCCAGTACTTC
d_gene: TRBD1; v_gene: TRBV5-4; j_gene: TRBJ1-6; abundance: NA; CDR3aa: CASSRDRASGSPLHF; CDR3nt: TGTGCCAGCAGCCGGGACAGGGCTTCGGGTTCACCCCTCCACTTT
d_gene: NA; v_gene: TRBV7-9; j_gene: TRBJ2-1; abundance: NA; CDR3aa: CASSISGPGSYNEQFF; CDR3nt: TGTGCCAGCAGCATAAGCGGCCCCGGCTCCTACAATGAGCAGTTCTTC
d_gene: TRBD2; v_gene: TRBV7-6; j_gene: TRBJ2-1; abundance: NA; CDR3aa: CASSLDRSLAGQFF; CDR3nt: TGTGCCAGCAGCTTAGATCGCTCCCTAGCGGGGCAGTTCTTC
d_gene: NA; v_gene: TRBV4-3; j_gene: TRBJ2-5; abundance: NA; CDR3aa: CASSQDTGKTQYF; CDR3nt: TGCGCCAGCAGCCAAGATACCGGGAAGACCCAGTACTTC
d_gene: NA; v_gene: TRBV27; j_gene: TRBJ2-1; abundance: NA; CDR3aa: CAASRDSNYEQFF; CDR3nt: TGTGCCGCATCCAGGGACTCCAATTATGAGCAGTTCTTC
d_gene: NA; v_gene: TRBV3-1/TRBV3-2; j_gene: TRBJ2-3; abundance: NA; CDR3aa: CASSQAVTSLATDTQYF; CDR3nt: TGTGCCAGCAGCCAAGCCGTTACTAGTTTGGCAACAGATACGCAGTATTTT
d_gene: NA; v_gene: TRBV3-1/TRBV3-2; j_gene: TRBJ2-6; abundance: NA; CDR3aa: CASTHSGANVLTF; CDR3nt: TGTGCCAGCACCCACTCTGGGGCCAACGTCCTGACTTTC
d_gene: NA; v_gene: TRBV5-1; j_gene: TRBJ2-2; abundance: NA; CDR3aa: CASSLVSSEFFCWCGPGELFF; CDR3nt: TGCGCCAGCAGCTTGGTTAGCTCGGAATTCTTTTGTTGGTGCGGACCCGGGGAGCTGTTTTTT
d_gene: NA; v_gene: TRBV28; j_gene: TRBJ1-3; abundance: NA; CDR3aa: CASSSRAQNTIYF; CDR3nt: TGTGCCAGCAGTTCGAGAGCCCAAAACACCATATATTTT
d_gene: NA; v_gene: TRBV24-1; j_gene: TRBJ2-3; abundance: NA; CDR3aa: CATSPSWATSTDTQYF; CDR3nt: TGTGCCACCAGCCCTTCCTGGGCGACTAGCACAGATACGCAGTATTTT
d_gene: NA; v_gene: TRBV27; j_gene: TRBJ1-2; abundance: NA; CDR3aa: CASSLMGNYGNTF; CDR3nt: TGTGCCAGCAGTTTAATGGGAAACTATGGCAACACCTTC
d_gene: TRBD1; v_gene: TRBV13; j_gene: TRBJ1-1; abundance: NA; CDR3aa: CASSEGQGAYTEAFF; CDR3nt: TGTGCCAGCAGCGAGGGACAGGGGGCGTACACTGAAGCTTTCTTT
d_gene: TRBD1; v_gene: TRBV6-2/TRBV6-3; j_gene: TRBJ1-5; abundance: NA; CDR3aa: CASSSSTGLVDPQHF; CDR3nt: TGTGCCAGCAGTAGTTCGACAGGGTTGGTTGATCCCCAGCATTTT
d_gene: NA; v_gene: TRBV4-2; j_gene: TRBJ2-5; abundance: NA; CDR3aa: CASSPDIKQETQYF; CDR3nt: TGTGCCAGCAGCCCGGACATCAAACAAGAGACCCAGTACTTC
d_gene: NA; v_gene: TRBV29-1; j_gene: TRBJ2-5; abundance: NA; CDR3aa: CSVERGVAVRTQYF; CDR3nt: TGCAGCGTTGAAAGAGGAGTAGCGGTAAGGACCCAGTACTTC
d_gene: TRBD2; v_gene: TRBV5-6; j_gene: TRBJ2-5; abundance: NA; CDR3aa: CASSLGLAGRETQYF; CDR3nt: TGTGCCAGCAGCTTGGGACTAGCGGGAAGAGAGACCCAGTACTTC
d_gene: NA; v_gene: TRBV6-5; j_gene: TRBJ1-1; abundance: NA; CDR3aa: CASSYNSPNTEAFF; CDR3nt: TGTGCCAGCAGTTACAACTCACCGAACACTGAAGCTTTCTTT
d_gene: NA; v_gene: TRBV11-2; j_gene: TRBJ2-1; abundance: NA; CDR3aa: CASSFYNEQFF; CDR3nt: TGTGCCAGCAGCTTCTACAATGAGCAGTTCTTC
d_gene: TRBD1; v_gene: TRBV3-1/TRBV3-2; j_gene: TRBJ1-2; abundance: NA; CDR3aa: CASSPDRANYGYTF; CDR3nt: TGTGCCAGCAGCCCCGACAGGGCCAACTATGGCTACACCTTC
d_gene: TRBD2; v_gene: TRBV20-1; j_gene: TRBJ2-1; abundance: NA; CDR3aa: CSASLSGGANEQFF; CDR3nt: TGCAGTGCTAGTCTTAGCGGGGGGGCGAATGAGCAGTTCTTC
d_gene: NA; v_gene: TRBV7-6; j_gene: TRBJ2-1; abundance: few; CDR3aa: CASSPWASAPGFF; CDR3nt: TGTGCCAGCAGCCCCTGGGCGAGCGCCCCTGGATTCTTC
d_gene: NA; v_gene: TRBV7-9; j_gene: TRBJ1-2; abundance: NA; CDR3aa: CASSPNRGNYGYTF; CDR3nt: TGTGCCAGCAGCCCTAACCGGGGGAACTATGGCTACACCTTC
d_gene: NA; v_gene: TRBV6-5; j_gene: TRBJ1-1; abundance: NA; CDR3aa: CASSYWTETEAFF; CDR3nt: TGTGCCAGCAGTTACTGGACAGAAACTGAAGCTTTCTTT
d_gene: NA; v_gene: TRBV11-2; j_gene: TRBJ1-1; abundance: NA; CDR3aa: CASSLGVRNTEAFF; CDR3nt: TGTGCCAGCAGTTTAGGGGTTCGGAACACTGAAGCTTTCTTT
d_gene: NA; v_gene: TRBV3-1/TRBV3-2; j_gene: TRBJ2-1; abundance: NA; CDR3aa: CASSQGGLDNEQFF; CDR3nt: TGTGCCAGCAGCCAAGGGGGCCTGGACAATGAGCAGTTCTTC
d_gene: NA; v_gene: TRBV7-8; j_gene: TRBJ1-3; abundance: NA; CDR3aa: CASSLSRIISGNTIYF; CDR3nt: TGTGCCAGCAGCTTATCGAGAATTATCTCTGGAAACACCATATATTTT
d_gene: TRBD1; v_gene: TRBV13; j_gene: TRBJ2-6; abundance: NA; CDR3aa: CASSERTGGFSGANVLTF; CDR3nt: TGTGCCAGCAGCGAAAGGACAGGGGGGTTCTCTGGGGCCAACGTCCTGACTTTC
d_gene: NA; v_gene: TRBV11-3; j_gene: TRBJ2-5; abundance: few; CDR3aa: CASSLGRGEVETQYF; CDR3nt: TGTGCCAGCAGCTTAGGAAGAGGGGAGGTAGAGACCCAGTACTTC
d_gene: NA; v_gene: TRBV11-2; j_gene: TRBJ2-1; abundance: NA; CDR3aa: CASSLDDLNQVYNEQFF; CDR3nt: TGTGCCAGCAGCTTAGACGACCTTAACCAAGTATACAATGAGCAGTTCTTC
d_gene: TRBD2; v_gene: TRBV5-1; j_gene: TRBJ2-1; abundance: NA; CDR3aa: CASSSGLAGGPAEQFF; CDR3nt: TGCGCCAGCAGCTCGGGACTAGCGGGAGGGCCGGCTGAGCAGTTCTTC
d_gene: TRBD1; v_gene: TRBV11-3; j_gene: TRBJ1-1; abundance: NA; CDR3aa: CASSLSGTVNTEAFF; CDR3nt: TGTGCCAGCAGCTTGTCCGGGACAGTGAACACTGAAGCTTTCTTT
d_gene: NA; v_gene: TRBV7-3; j_gene: TRBJ2-2; abundance: NA; CDR3aa: CASSSLYGRGGELFF; CDR3nt: TGTGCCAGCAGCTCTTTATATGGCAGGGGAGGGGAGCTGTTTTTT
d_gene: TRBD2; v_gene: TRBV11-3; j_gene: TRBJ2-7; abundance: NA; CDR3aa: CASSPGTSASYEQYF; CDR3nt: TGTGCCAGCAGCCCGGGGACTAGCGCCTCCTACGAGCAGTACTTC
d_gene: TRBD1; v_gene: TRBV5-1; j_gene: TRBJ2-7; abundance: once; CDR3aa: CASGLGQGYEQYF; CDR3nt: TGCGCCAGCGGCCTAGGACAGGGCTACGAGCAGTACTTC
d_gene: NA; v_gene: TRBV6-5; j_gene: TRBJ1-3; abundance: NA; CDR3aa: CASSPDLPGNTIYF; CDR3nt: TGTGCCAGCAGTCCGGATCTGCCTGGAAACACCATATATTTT